This T cell receptor beta chain was sequenced for a study of blood T cell repertoires in COVID-19. For the study at large: Sites in the United States, Italy and Spain provided acute and convalescent COVID-19 samples. PBMCs, B-cell-depleted T cells, or T cells provided the cDNA or gDNA that made up the material.

Authors' methods: Amplification from reference gene primers served as the basis for estimated nucleated cell counts. Profiled with immunoSEQ multiplex PCR; TCRdb holds only in-frame clones, not every one. The DNA gave D and trimming, while V, J and clone size come from that table. The table records over 300,000 clones, 90% of them present only once. Trimming took 4 bases from V and 2 from J; bases not matched to a gene: 15. The CDR3 length is 18 residues. The TCR comes from a man aged 18-30 years with active or convalescent COVID-19. The chain uses TRBV23-1 and TRBJ2-3; 7 bases agree with TRBD1. TRBV23-1 is recorded as an ORF, its role being uncertain. Sequencing was done on a sample of peripheral blood. For the CDR3, the DNA is TGCGCCAGCAGTCCCCGGGACAGCTATTCATTCCCCACAGATACGCAGTATTTT. Protein sequence: CASSPRDSYSFPTDTQYF.